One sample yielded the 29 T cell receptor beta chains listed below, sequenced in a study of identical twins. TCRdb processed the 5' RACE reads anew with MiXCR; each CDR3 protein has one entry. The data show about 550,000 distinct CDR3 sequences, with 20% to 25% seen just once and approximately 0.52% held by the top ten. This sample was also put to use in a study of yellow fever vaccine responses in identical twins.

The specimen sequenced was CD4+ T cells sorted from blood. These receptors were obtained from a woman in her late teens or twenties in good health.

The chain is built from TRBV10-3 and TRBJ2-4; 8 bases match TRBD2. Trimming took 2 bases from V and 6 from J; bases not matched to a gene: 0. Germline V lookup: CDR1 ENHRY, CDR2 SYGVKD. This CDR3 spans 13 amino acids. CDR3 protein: CAISEAGGNIQYF. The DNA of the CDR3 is TGTGCCATCAGTGAGGCGGGGGGAAACATTCAGTACTTC.

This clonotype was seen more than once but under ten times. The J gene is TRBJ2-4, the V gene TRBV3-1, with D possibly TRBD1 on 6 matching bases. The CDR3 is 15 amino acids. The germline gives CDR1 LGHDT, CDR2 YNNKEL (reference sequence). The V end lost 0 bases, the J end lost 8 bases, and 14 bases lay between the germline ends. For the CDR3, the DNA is TGTGCCAGCAGCCAAGATCAGCCGGGACAACACATTCAGTACTTC. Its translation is CASSQDQPGQHIQYF. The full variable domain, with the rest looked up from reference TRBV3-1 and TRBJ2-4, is DTAVSQTPKYLVTQMGNDKSIKCEQNLGHDTMYWYKQDSKKFLKIMFSYNNKELIINETVPNRFSPKSPDKAHLNLHINSLELGDSAVYFCASSQDQPGQHIQYFGAGTRLSVL.

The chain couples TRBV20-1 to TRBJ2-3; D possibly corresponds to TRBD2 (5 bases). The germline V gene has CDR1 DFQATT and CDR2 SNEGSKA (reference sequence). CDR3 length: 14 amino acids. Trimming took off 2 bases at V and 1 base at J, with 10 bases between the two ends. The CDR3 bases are TGCAGTGCTAGATGGCCCGGGGGCACAGATACGCAGTATTTT. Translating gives CSARWPGGTDTQYF.

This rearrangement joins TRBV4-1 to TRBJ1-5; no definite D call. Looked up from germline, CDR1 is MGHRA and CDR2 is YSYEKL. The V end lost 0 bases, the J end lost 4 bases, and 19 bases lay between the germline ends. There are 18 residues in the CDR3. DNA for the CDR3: TGCGCCAGCAGCCAAGAACAGCTCGGCAGGTACCCAAATCAGCCCCAGCATTTT. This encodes CASSQEQLGRYPNQPQHF.

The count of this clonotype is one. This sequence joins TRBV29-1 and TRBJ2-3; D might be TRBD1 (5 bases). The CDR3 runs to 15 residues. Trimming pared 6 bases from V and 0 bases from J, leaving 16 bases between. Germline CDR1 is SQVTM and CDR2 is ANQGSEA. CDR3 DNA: TGCAGCGTCGCACCCCAGGGTTATAGCACAGATACGCAGTATTTT. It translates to CSVAPQGYSTDTQYF.

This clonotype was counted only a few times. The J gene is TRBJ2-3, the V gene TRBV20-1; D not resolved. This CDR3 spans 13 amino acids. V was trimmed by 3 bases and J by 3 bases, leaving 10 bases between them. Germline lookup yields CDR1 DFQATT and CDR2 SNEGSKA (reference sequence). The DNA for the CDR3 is TGCAGTGCTAGTAGGCAGGCTACAGATACGCAGTATTTT. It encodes CSASRQATDTQYF.

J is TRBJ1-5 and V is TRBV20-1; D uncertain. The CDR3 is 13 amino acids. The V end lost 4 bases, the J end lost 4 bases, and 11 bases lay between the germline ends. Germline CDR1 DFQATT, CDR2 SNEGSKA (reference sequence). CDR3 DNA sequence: TGCAGTGCTATCGTTCCTCCAAATCAGCCCCAGCATTTT. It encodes CSAIVPPNQPQHF.

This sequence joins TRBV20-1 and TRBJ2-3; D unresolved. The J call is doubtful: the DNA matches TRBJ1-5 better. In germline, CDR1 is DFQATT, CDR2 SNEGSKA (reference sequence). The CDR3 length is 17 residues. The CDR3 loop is CSARDKRTSGYTDTQHF. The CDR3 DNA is TGCAGTGCTAGAGATAAGAGGACTAGCGGATACACAGATACGCAGCATTTT.

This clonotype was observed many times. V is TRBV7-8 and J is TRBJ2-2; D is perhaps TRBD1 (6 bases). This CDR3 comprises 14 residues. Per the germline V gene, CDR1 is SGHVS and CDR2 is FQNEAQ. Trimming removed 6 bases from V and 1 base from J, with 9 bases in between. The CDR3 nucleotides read TGTGCCAGCAGTCGGACAGTGAACACCGGGGAGCTGTTTTTT. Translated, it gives CASSRTVNTGELFF.

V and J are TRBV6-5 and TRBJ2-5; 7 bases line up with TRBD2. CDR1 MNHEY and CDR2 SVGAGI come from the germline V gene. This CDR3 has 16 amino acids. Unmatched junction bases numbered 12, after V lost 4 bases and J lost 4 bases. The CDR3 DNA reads TGTGCCAGCAGTTCCAGACTAGCTGGGAGGGGAGAGACCCAGTACTTC. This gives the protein CASSSRLAGRGETQYF.

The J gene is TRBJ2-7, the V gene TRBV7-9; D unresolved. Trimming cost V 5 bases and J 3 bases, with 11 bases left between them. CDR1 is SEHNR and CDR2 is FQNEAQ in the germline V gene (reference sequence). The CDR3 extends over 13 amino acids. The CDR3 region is CASSPVGLYEQYF. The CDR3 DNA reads TGTGCCAGCAGCCCGGTCGGCCTCTACGAGCAGTACTTC.

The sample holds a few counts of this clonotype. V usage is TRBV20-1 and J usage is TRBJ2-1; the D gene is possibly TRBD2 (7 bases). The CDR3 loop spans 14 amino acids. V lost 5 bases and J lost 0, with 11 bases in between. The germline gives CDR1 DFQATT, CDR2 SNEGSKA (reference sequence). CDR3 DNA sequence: TGCAGTGCTGGGGGCGGGAGCTCCTACAATGAGCAGTTCTTC. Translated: CSAGGGSSYNEQFF.

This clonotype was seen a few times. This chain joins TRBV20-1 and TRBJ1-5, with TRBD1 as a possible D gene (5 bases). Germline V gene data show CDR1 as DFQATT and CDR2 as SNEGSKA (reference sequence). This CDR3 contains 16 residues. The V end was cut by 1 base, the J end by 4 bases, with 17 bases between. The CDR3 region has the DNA TGCAGTGCTAGAGTACTGGACATGGGGTGGAATCAGCCCCAGCATTTT. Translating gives CSARVLDMGWNQPQHF.

The CDR3 DNA sequence: TGTGCCAGCACCCGAGGGGGGAAGGGCACCGGGGAGCTGTTTTTT. Translated: CASTRGGKGTGELFF. The V gene is TRBV2, the J gene TRBJ2-2; D tentatively reads TRBD1 or TRBD2 (6 bases each). The germline V gene encodes CDR1 SNHLY and CDR2 FYNNEI. The CDR3 totals 15 residues. V gave up 7 bases and J gave up 4 bases, with 16 bases separating them.

The CDR3 DNA sequence: TGTGCCAGCACTGATGGTAGGGGTAGGAACACCGGGGAGCTGTTTTTT. It yields the protein CASTDGRGRNTGELFF. The chain combines TRBV9 with TRBJ2-2; a weak D match, TRBD1 (5 bases). The CDR3 contains 16 residues. Trimming cost V 6 bases and J 1 base, with 16 bases left between them. Germline V gene lookup returns CDR1 SGDLS and CDR2 YYNGEE.

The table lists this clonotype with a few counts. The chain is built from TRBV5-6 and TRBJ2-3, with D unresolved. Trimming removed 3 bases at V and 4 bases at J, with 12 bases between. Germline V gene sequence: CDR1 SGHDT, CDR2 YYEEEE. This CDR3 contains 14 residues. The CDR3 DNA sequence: TGTGCCAGCAGCTGGTCCAGTGGTGCAGATACGCAGTATTTT. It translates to CASSWSSGADTQYF. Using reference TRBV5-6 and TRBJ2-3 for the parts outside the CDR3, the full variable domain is DAGVTQSPTHLIKTRGQQVTLRCSPKSGHDTVSWYQQALGQGPQFIFQYYEEEERQRGNFPDRFSGHQFPNYSSELNVNALLLGDSALYLCASSWSSGADTQYFGPGTRLTVL.

CDR3 nucleotide sequence: TGTGCCAGCAGCCAAAGGGGACTACTCTACAATGAGCAGTTCTTC. This gives the protein CASSQRGLLYNEQFF. The gene calls are TRBV14 and TRBJ2-1, with 7 nucleotides matching TRBD2. The CDR3 length is 15 residues. The junction had 4 bases not matched to a gene; V was cut back by 2 bases and J by 3 bases. Germline V gene sequence: CDR1 SGHDN, CDR2 FVKESK.

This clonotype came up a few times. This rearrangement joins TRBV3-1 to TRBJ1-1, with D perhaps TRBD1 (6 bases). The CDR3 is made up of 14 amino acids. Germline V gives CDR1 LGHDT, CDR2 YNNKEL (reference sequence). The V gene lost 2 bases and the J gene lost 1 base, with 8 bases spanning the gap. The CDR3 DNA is TGTGCCAGCAGCCAACGGACAGAGAACACTGAAGCTTTCTTT. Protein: CASSQRTENTEAFF. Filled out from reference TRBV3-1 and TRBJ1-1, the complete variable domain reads DTAVSQTPKYLVTQMGNDKSIKCEQNLGHDTMYWYKQDSKKFLKIMFSYNNKELIINETVPNRFSPKSPDKAHLNLHINSLELGDSAVYFCASSQRTENTEAFFGQGTRLTVV.

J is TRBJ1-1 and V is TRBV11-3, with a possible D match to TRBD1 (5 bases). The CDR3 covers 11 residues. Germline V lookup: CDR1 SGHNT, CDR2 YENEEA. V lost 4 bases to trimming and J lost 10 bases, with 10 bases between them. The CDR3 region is CASSSRDSAFF. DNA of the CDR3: TGTGCCAGCAGCTCCAGGGATTCAGCTTTCTTT. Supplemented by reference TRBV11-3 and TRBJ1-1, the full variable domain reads EAGVVQSPRYKIIEKKQPVAFWCNPISGHNTLYWYLQNLGQGPELLIRYENEEAVDDSQLPKDRFSAERLKGVDSTLKIQPAELGDSAVYLCASSSRDSAFFGQGTRLTVV.

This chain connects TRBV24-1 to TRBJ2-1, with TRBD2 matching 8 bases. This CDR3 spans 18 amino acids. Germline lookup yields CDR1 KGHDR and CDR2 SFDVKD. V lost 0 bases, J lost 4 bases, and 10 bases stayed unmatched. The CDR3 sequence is CATSDLAPASGRYNEQFF. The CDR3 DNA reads TGTGCCACCAGTGATTTGGCCCCCGCGAGCGGGAGATACAATGAGCAGTTCTTC.

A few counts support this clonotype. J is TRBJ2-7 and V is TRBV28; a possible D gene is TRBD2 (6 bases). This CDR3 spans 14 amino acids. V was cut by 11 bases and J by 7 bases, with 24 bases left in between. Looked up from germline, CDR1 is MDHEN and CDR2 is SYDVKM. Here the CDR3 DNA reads TGTGCCCGCTCCCCGGGACTGGGCCTTTGGGAGCAGTACGTC. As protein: CARSPGLGLWEQYV.

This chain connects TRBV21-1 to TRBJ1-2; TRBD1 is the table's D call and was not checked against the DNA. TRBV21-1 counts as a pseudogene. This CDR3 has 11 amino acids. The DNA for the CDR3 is TGTACTACAGGGGCGAACTATGGCTACACCTTC. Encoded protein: CTTGANYGYTF.

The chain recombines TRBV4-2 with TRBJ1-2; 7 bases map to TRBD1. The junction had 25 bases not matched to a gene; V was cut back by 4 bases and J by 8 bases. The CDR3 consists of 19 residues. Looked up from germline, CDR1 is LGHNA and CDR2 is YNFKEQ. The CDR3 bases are TGTGCCAGCAGCCCCCGTATGGAGGGGGCCGCTGGTTTAGCTAAGGGCTACACCTTC. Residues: CASSPRMEGAAGLAKGYTF.

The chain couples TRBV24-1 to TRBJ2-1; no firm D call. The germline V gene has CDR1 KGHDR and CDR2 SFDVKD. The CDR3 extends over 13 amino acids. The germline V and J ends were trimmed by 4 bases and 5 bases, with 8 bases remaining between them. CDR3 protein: CATSDDFHNEQFF. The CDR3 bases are TGTGCCACCAGTGACGACTTCCACAATGAGCAGTTCTTC.

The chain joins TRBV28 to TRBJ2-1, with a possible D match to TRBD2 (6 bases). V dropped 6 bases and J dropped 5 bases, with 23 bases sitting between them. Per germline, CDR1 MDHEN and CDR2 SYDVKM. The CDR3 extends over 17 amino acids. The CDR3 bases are TGTGCCAGCAGCCTCTATCGCGGAGGGCCCATCAACAATGAGCAGTTCTTC. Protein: CASSLYRGGPINNEQFF.

As DNA, the CDR3 is TGCAGTGCTAGAGATGGGAGGAACACTGAAGCTTTCTTT. Translation: CSARDGRNTEAFF. The chain combines TRBV20-1 with TRBJ1-1; no reliable D call. Germline assignment: CDR1 DFQATT and CDR2 SNEGSKA (reference sequence). The CDR3 runs 13 residues. V gave up 0 bases and J gave up 1 base, with 6 bases separating them.

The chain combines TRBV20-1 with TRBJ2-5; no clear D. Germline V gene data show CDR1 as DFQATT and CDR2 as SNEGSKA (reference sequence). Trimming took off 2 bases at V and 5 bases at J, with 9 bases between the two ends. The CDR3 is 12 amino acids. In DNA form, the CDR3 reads TGCAGTGCTAGACCATCGTGGGAGACCCAGTACTTC. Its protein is CSARPSWETQYF.

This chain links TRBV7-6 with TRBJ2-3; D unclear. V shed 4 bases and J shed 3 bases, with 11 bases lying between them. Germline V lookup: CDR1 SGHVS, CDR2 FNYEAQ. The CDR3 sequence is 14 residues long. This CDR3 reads CASSYRKVTDTQYF. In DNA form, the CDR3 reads TGTGCCAGCAGCTACCGCAAAGTGACAGATACGCAGTATTTT. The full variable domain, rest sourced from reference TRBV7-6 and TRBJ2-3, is GAGVSQSPRYKVTKRGQDVALRCDPISGHVSLYWYRQALGQGPEFLTYFNYEAQQDKSGLPNDRFSAERPEGSISTLTIQRTEQRDSAMYRCASSYRKVTDTQYFGPGTRLTVL.

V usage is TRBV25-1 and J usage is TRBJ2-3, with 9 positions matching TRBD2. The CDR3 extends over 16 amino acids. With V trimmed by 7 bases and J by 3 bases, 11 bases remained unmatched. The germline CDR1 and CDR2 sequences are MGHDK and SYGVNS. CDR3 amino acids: CASTDGGGELTDTQYF. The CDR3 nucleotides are TGTGCCAGCACCGATGGCGGGGGGGAGTTGACAGATACGCAGTATTTT.